The clone carrying this T cell receptor beta chain was recorded many times. Its matching antigen is unknown. From germline, CDR1 is SGHRS and CDR2 YFSETQ. The V and J ends lost 3 bases and 4 bases respectively, with 5 bases between them. The CDR3 totals 12 residues. The donors were all healthy and Caucasian. Each CDR3 protein is one row after TCRdb ran MiXCR on the 5' RACE reads. In the table there are roughly 150,000 distinct CDR3 sequences, approximately 4% of which are singletons. These data belong to a study of identical twins. Study-level points and caveats: Models underestimated how often monozygotic twins shared out-of-frame TCR alpha. Invariant populations such as MAIT and iNKT cells could partly muddle zero-insertion analyses. In cord blood, abundant beta clonotypes had fewer insertions; memory showed no trend.

The sequence was collected from a man aged 18 to 35 in good health. Sequenced sample: memory T cells sorted from blood. The chain uses TRBV5-1 and TRBJ2-1; D uncertain. Here the CDR3 reads CASSWKYNEQFF. DNA of the CDR3: TGCGCCAGCAGCTGGAAGTACAATGAGCAGTTCTTC.